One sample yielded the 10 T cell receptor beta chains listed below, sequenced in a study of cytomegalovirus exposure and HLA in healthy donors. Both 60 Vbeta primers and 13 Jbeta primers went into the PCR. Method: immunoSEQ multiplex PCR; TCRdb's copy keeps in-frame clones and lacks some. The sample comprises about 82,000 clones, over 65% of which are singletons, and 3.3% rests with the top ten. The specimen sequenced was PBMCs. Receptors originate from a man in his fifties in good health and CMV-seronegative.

This CDR3 is CASSPRTGFGTPNYGYTF. The CDR3 DNA follows: TGTGCCAGCAGCCCCCGGACAGGGTTTGGGACCCCTAACTATGGCTACACCTTC. The V call is TRBV5-6, the J call TRBJ1-2; TRBD1 aligns across 8 bases. CDR1 is SGHDT and CDR2 is YYEEEE in the germline V gene. The ends lost 4 bases at V and 0 bases at J; junction bases unmatched: 14. The CDR3 contains 18 residues.

The CDR3 bases are TGTGCCACCAGTCAAGGACATGATAATTCACCCCTCCACTTT. As protein: CATSQGHDNSPLHF. The rearrangement uses TRBV15 and TRBJ1-6; D may be TRBD1 (5 bases). CDR1 LNHNV and CDR2 YYDKDF come from the germline V gene (reference sequence). Trimming removed 6 bases at V and 5 bases at J, with 11 bases between. CDR3 length equals 14 residues.

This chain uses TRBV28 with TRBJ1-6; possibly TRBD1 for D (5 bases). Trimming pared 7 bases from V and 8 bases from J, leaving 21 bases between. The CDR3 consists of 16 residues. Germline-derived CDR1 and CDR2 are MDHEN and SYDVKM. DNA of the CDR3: TGTGCCAGCAATCCTTTAACGGGGGAAGACTATTCACCCCTCCACTTT. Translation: CASNPLTGEDYSPLHF. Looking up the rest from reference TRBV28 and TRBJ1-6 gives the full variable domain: DVKVTQSSRYLVKRTGEKVFLECVQDMDHENMFWYRQDPGLGLRLIYFSYDVKMKEKGDIPEGYSVSREKKERFSLILESASTNQTSMYLCASNPLTGEDYSPLHFGNGTRLTVT.

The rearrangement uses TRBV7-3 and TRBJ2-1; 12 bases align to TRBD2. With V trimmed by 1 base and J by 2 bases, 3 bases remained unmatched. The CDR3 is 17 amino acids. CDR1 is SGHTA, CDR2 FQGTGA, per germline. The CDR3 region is CASSLKGLAGPYNEQFF. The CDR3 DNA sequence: TGTGCCAGCAGCTTAAAGGGACTAGCGGGCCCCTACAATGAGCAGTTCTTC.

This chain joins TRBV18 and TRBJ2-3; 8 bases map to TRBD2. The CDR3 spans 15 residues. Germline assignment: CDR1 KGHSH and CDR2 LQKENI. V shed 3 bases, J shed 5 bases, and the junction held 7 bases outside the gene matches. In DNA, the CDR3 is TGTGCCAGCTCACCCACGGGGGGGCAAGGAGATACGCAGTATTTT. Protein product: CASSPTGGQGDTQYF.

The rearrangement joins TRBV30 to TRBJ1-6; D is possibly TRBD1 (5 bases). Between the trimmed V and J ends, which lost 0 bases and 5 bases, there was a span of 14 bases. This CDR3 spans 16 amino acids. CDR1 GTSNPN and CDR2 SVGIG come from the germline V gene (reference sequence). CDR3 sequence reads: CAWSVKRGGDNSPLHF. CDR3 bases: TGTGCCTGGAGTGTTAAAAGGGGTGGGGATAATTCACCCCTCCACTTT. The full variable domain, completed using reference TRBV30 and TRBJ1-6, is SQTIHQWPATLVQPVGSPLSLECTVEGTSNPNLYWYRQAAGRGLQLLFYSVGIGQISSEVPQNLSASRPQDRQFILSSKKLLLSDSGFYLCAWSVKRGGDNSPLHFGNGTRLTVT.

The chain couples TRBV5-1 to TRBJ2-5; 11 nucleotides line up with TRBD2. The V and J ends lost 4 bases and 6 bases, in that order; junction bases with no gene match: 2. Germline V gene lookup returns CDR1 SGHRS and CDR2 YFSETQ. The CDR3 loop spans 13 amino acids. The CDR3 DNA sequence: TGCGCCAGCAGCAGGACTAGCGGGCAGACCCAGTACTTC. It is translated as CASSRTSGQTQYF.

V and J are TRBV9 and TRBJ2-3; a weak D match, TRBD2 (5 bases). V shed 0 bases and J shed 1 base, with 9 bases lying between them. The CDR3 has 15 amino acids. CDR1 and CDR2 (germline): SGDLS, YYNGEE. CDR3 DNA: TGTGCCAGCAGCGTAGTCGGGGAACGCACAGATACGCAGTATTTT. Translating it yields CASSVVGERTDTQYF.

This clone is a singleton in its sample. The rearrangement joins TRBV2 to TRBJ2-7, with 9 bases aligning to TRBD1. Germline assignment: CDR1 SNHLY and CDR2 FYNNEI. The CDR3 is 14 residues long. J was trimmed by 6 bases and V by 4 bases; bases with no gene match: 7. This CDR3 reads CASSVQGAVGEQYF. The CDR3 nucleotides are TGTGCCAGCAGTGTACAGGGGGCTGTCGGCGAGCAGTACTTC.

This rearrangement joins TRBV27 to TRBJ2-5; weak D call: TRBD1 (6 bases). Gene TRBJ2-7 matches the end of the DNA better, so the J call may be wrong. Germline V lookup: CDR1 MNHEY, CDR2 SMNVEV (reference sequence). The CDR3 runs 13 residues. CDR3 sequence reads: CASSFNREREQYF. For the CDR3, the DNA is TGTGCCAGCAGTTTTAACAGGGAGCGCGAGCAGTACTTC.